The rows below give T cell receptor beta chains drawn from one sample of a study of CD8 T cells in ankylosing spondylitis. TCRdb re-called the 5' RACE reads with MiXCR, one entry per CDR3 protein. This table has about 90,000 distinct CDR3 sequences, approximately 8.9% appearing once. Sequences were obtained from blood, either unsorted or a sorted T cell fraction (not recorded which). These receptors were collected from a male donor with ankylosing spondylitis. Both conserved end residues are part of each CDR3. The order of the fields is CDR3 DNA, CDR3 protein, J gene, D gene, clone size, V gene. D genes are given only for firm matches. Part of the rows lack a size; the others show once, few, many or a class for expanded clones.

cdr3_nt: TGCAGCGTTGAGGGCTACCCCGGCCTGCTTACCGGGGAGCTGTTTTTT
cdr3_aa: CSVEGYPGLLTGELFF
j_call: TRBJ2-2
d_call: NA
clone_size: many
v_call: TRBV29-1

cdr3_nt: TGTGCCAGCAAAGAAGCTTTCTTT
cdr3_aa: CASKEAFF
j_call: TRBJ1-1
d_call: NA
clone_size: many
v_call: TRBV12-3/TRBV12-4

cdr3_nt: TGTGCCAGCAGTTTTCAGGGGCTCCTAGCAGATACGCAGTATTTT
cdr3_aa: CASSFQGLLADTQYF
j_call: TRBJ2-3
d_call: NA
clone_size: many
v_call: TRBV12-3/TRBV12-4

cdr3_nt: TGTGCCAGCAGCTTAGAGGCTAGCGGGAGCTATGAGCAGTTCTTC
cdr3_aa: CASSLEASGSYEQFF
j_call: TRBJ2-1
d_call: TRBD2
clone_size: NA
v_call: TRBV7-9

cdr3_nt: TGTGCCAGCAGCTACACCCCGGGACGGAACTATGGCTACACCTTC
cdr3_aa: CASSYTPGRNYGYTF
j_call: TRBJ1-2
d_call: NA
clone_size: few
v_call: TRBV11-2

cdr3_nt: TGTGCCAGCAGCCCGAGGGGGCAGGCCTACGAGCAGTACTTC
cdr3_aa: CASSPRGQAYEQYF
j_call: TRBJ2-7
d_call: TRBD1
clone_size: NA
v_call: TRBV7-9

cdr3_nt: TGTGCCAGCAGCCTAGGGGGGAGGGAGTCGGAGCCCCAGCATTTT
cdr3_aa: CASSLGGRESEPQHF
j_call: TRBJ1-5
d_call: NA
clone_size: NA
v_call: TRBV6-1

cdr3_nt: TGTGCCAGCAGCCCCACTGGCGGGAGGGCCTACAATGAGCAGTTCTTC
cdr3_aa: CASSPTGGRAYNEQFF
j_call: TRBJ2-1
d_call: TRBD2
clone_size: NA
v_call: TRBV11-3

cdr3_nt: TGTGCCAGCAGTCCGACAGGGAGCACCGGGGAGCTGTTTTTT
cdr3_aa: CASSPTGSTGELFF
j_call: TRBJ2-2
d_call: TRBD1
clone_size: many
v_call: TRBV12-3/TRBV12-4

cdr3_nt: TGTGCCACCAGCACCAAGGGGAGCACTGAAGCTTTCTTT
cdr3_aa: CATSTKGSTEAFF
j_call: TRBJ1-1
d_call: NA
clone_size: few
v_call: TRBV15

cdr3_nt: TGTGCCAGCACAGTTGGTACAGGTTACGGCTACACCTTC
cdr3_aa: CASTVGTGYGYTF
j_call: TRBJ1-2
d_call: NA
clone_size: NA
v_call: TRBV6-2/TRBV6-3

cdr3_nt: TGTGCCAGCAGTGAAGCGCCCCTAGCGGGAGGATCCGAGCAGTTCTTC
cdr3_aa: CASSEAPLAGGSEQFF
j_call: TRBJ2-1
d_call: TRBD2
clone_size: many
v_call: TRBV2

cdr3_nt: TGTGCCAGCAGCTCACTCCGTGGACAATACCAAGAGACCCAGTACTTC
cdr3_aa: CASSSLRGQYQETQYF
j_call: TRBJ2-5
d_call: NA
clone_size: NA
v_call: TRBV7-9

cdr3_nt: TGTGCCAGCAGTTTAGCGCCAAACCCATCGGCTGAAGCTTTCTTT
cdr3_aa: CASSLAPNPSAEAFF
j_call: TRBJ1-1
d_call: NA
clone_size: NA
v_call: TRBV12-3/TRBV12-4

cdr3_nt: TGCAGTGCTAGCGGGAGTGGTCACAATGAGCAGTTCTTC
cdr3_aa: CSASGSGHNEQFF
j_call: TRBJ2-1
d_call: NA
clone_size: few
v_call: TRBV20-1

cdr3_nt: TGCAGTGCTAGTCGGCGGGAGAGTCCCGATGAGCAGTTCTTC
cdr3_aa: CSASRRESPDEQFF
j_call: TRBJ2-1
d_call: TRBD2
clone_size: NA
v_call: TRBV20-1

cdr3_nt: TGTGCCAGCAGCGCGCTAGGAGAGAGGTACCAAGAGACCCAGTACTTC
cdr3_aa: CASSALGERYQETQYF
j_call: TRBJ2-5
d_call: NA
clone_size: many
v_call: TRBV7-7

cdr3_nt: TGTGCCAGCAGCCTTTCCGCAGGTGGCGCGTCCGGGGAGCTGTTTTTT
cdr3_aa: CASSLSAGGASGELFF
j_call: TRBJ2-2
d_call: NA
clone_size: many
v_call: TRBV9

cdr3_nt: TGTGCCAGCAGAGGACTAGGCACAGATACGCAGTATTTT
cdr3_aa: CASRGLGTDTQYF
j_call: TRBJ2-3
d_call: TRBD2
clone_size: NA
v_call: TRBV9

cdr3_nt: TGCGCCAGCAGCCGTTGGACTAGCGGGAGTTTAGATACGCAGTATTTT
cdr3_aa: CASSRWTSGSLDTQYF
j_call: TRBJ2-3
d_call: TRBD2
clone_size: NA
v_call: TRBV5-1

cdr3_nt: TGTGCCAGCAGCCCAGATAGTGATGAGCAGTTCTTC
cdr3_aa: CASSPDSDEQFF
j_call: TRBJ2-1
d_call: NA
clone_size: many
v_call: TRBV7-9

cdr3_nt: TGTGCCATCAGGGACCAGGGGGGCTCCTACAATGAGCAGTTCTTC
cdr3_aa: CAIRDQGGSYNEQFF
j_call: TRBJ2-1
d_call: NA
clone_size: many
v_call: TRBV10-3

cdr3_nt: TGTGCCAGCAGTTTGGGGCTAGGGTTTAGCAATCAGCCCCAGCATTTT
cdr3_aa: CASSLGLGFSNQPQHF
j_call: TRBJ1-5
d_call: NA
clone_size: many
v_call: TRBV27

cdr3_nt: TGTGCCAGCAGGGGGACAGGGGGATTTCAGCCCCAGCATTTT
cdr3_aa: CASRGTGGFQPQHF
j_call: TRBJ1-5
d_call: TRBD1
clone_size: many
v_call: TRBV12-3/TRBV12-4

cdr3_nt: TGTGCCAGCAGTTTTGGGGTTGAAGCTTTCTTT
cdr3_aa: CASSFGVEAFF
j_call: TRBJ1-1
d_call: NA
clone_size: few
v_call: TRBV7-9

cdr3_nt: TGTGCCAGCAGCTTAACGCCGGGACAGAACACTGAAGCTTTCTTT
cdr3_aa: CASSLTPGQNTEAFF
j_call: TRBJ1-1
d_call: NA
clone_size: many
v_call: TRBV7-6

cdr3_nt: TGTGCCAGCAGTGTCCCGGGACACCCGGTGGCTGAAGCTTTCTTT
cdr3_aa: CASSVPGHPVAEAFF
j_call: TRBJ1-1
d_call: NA
clone_size: NA
v_call: TRBV12-3/TRBV12-4

cdr3_nt: TGTGCCAGCAGCTTAGCGCTAAGGGATGGCTACACCTTC
cdr3_aa: CASSLALRDGYTF
j_call: TRBJ1-2
d_call: NA
clone_size: NA
v_call: TRBV7-8

cdr3_nt: TGTGCCTCCGGGGGCGCGGGAGGCTACGAGCAGTACTTC
cdr3_aa: CASGGAGGYEQYF
j_call: TRBJ2-7
d_call: TRBD2
clone_size: few
v_call: TRBV3-1

cdr3_nt: TGCAGTGCCAAGGACAGGGTATCTAACTATGGCTACACCTTC
cdr3_aa: CSAKDRVSNYGYTF
j_call: TRBJ1-2
d_call: TRBD1
clone_size: few
v_call: TRBV20-1

cdr3_nt: TGTGCCAGCAGCTTAGATTCAGGAGAGACCCAGTACTTC
cdr3_aa: CASSLDSGETQYF
j_call: TRBJ2-5
d_call: NA
clone_size: NA
v_call: TRBV7-6

cdr3_nt: TGTGCCAGCAGTCCAGCGGGAGGGTCTATAGAGACCCAGTACTTC
cdr3_aa: CASSPAGGSIETQYF
j_call: TRBJ2-5
d_call: TRBD2
clone_size: few
v_call: TRBV6-4

cdr3_nt: TGCGCCAGCAGCGGGGCTGAGGATACGCAGTATTTT
cdr3_aa: CASSGAEDTQYF
j_call: TRBJ2-3
d_call: NA
clone_size: many
v_call: TRBV5-1

cdr3_nt: TGTGCCAGCAGCTTAGCGTCGGGAGCGGGATTTTTCTACAATGAGCAGTTCTTC
cdr3_aa: CASSLASGAGFFYNEQFF
j_call: TRBJ2-1
d_call: TRBD2
clone_size: NA
v_call: TRBV7-2

cdr3_nt: TGTGCCAGCAGCATCGGGACTAGCGGGAGCTTGGATACGCAGTATTTT
cdr3_aa: CASSIGTSGSLDTQYF
j_call: TRBJ2-3
d_call: TRBD2
clone_size: many
v_call: TRBV7-2

cdr3_nt: TGTGCCAGCAGCAGAGAAACTAGCGGGAGTTGGAACATTCAGTACTTC
cdr3_aa: CASSRETSGSWNIQYF
j_call: TRBJ2-4
d_call: TRBD2
clone_size: NA
v_call: TRBV27

cdr3_nt: TGTGCCAGCTCACCACCGGCTAGCGCCTCCTACGAGCAGTACTTC
cdr3_aa: CASSPPASASYEQYF
j_call: TRBJ2-7
d_call: NA
clone_size: NA
v_call: TRBV18

cdr3_nt: TGTGCCACCAGCCTAGTGGGACTAGCCGTCGAGACCCAGTACTTC
cdr3_aa: CATSLVGLAVETQYF
j_call: TRBJ2-5
d_call: TRBD2
clone_size: NA
v_call: TRBV15

cdr3_nt: TGTGCCACCACCCCAGGGACAGGGGAAACAGATACGCAGTATTTT
cdr3_aa: CATTPGTGETDTQYF
j_call: TRBJ2-3
d_call: TRBD1
clone_size: NA
v_call: TRBV24-1

cdr3_nt: TGTGCCAGCAGCCATACCTGGGGGAGGACTAGCGGGAAAGAGACCCAGTACTTC
cdr3_aa: CASSHTWGRTSGKETQYF
j_call: TRBJ2-5
d_call: TRBD2
clone_size: many
v_call: TRBV28

cdr3_nt: TGTGCCAGCAGCTTACACCCGGGAATCTCGACAGATACGCAGTATTTT
cdr3_aa: CASSLHPGISTDTQYF
j_call: TRBJ2-3
d_call: NA
clone_size: NA
v_call: TRBV7-7